This section outlines one T cell receptor (beta chain) sequence together with its context. The data belong to a study of control samples from healthy donors and cancer patients. The CDR3 spans 12 residues. Germline V gene lookup returns CDR1 SGHTA and CDR2 FQGTGA. V lost 4 bases, J lost 8 bases, and 8 bases lay in between. Sequenced by immunoSEQ multiplex PCR; TCRdb stores in-frame clones only, minus some. The data show 200,000 or so clones, 85% to 95% seen once. The gene calls are TRBV7-3 and TRBJ2-2, with D perhaps matching TRBD2 (5 bases). The sample taken for sequencing was blood. The origin of this receptor is a man aged 50 to 60 in good health. DNA for the CDR3: TGTGCCAGCAGCTCGGACTGGGGGGAGCTGTTTTTT. It translates to CASSSDWGELFF.